This note documents a single T cell receptor (beta chain) sequence. What this receptor recognizes is not known. Nothing much larger sits one base from this clone, and base qualities are not available. Using the immunoSEQ Assay at Adaptive Biotechnologies, the researchers immunosequenced TCRbeta CDR3 regions from the extracted DNA. The source study handled its data this way. To quantify the absolute abundance of each unique TCRbeta CDR3, sequences were collapsed and filtered. Clonality, calculated using only productive in-frame rearrangements, was defined as 1 minus Pielou's evenness. Regional overlap tracked the top 100 nucleotide rearrangements across paired samples, with Morisita index comparing paired versus unrelated samples. The immunoSEQ Rearrangement Details tool was used to assess convergence of nucleotide rearrangements onto identical amino acid sequences. In TCRdb, the immuneACCESS table is reduced to in-frame sequences with V and J assigned. These tables do not hold every clone; where another copy was compared, an unresolved V gene accounts for under half, and the others remain unexplained. The D gene and trimming were derived from the DNA, and the V and J assignments and clone size from that table. Within this sample are roughly 18,000 clones, with approximately 68% of them counted one time only. The ten largest account for 5% to 6.5% of the sample.

The source of the sample is a study of CXCR4 blockade with PD-1 therapy in pancreatic cancer (dated by TCRdb to the late 2010s). Describing the broader study: The study combined multiplex immunohistochemistry and TCRbeta immunosequencing of resected pancreatic ductal adenocarcinoma with ex vivo slice culture testing PD-1 and CXCR4 blockade. Two geographically distinct regions were TCR-sequenced from each of roughly six tumors to assess intratumoral heterogeneity.

The CDR1 and CDR2 encoded by the germline V gene (reference sequence) are GTSNPN and SVGIG. From its cysteine to its phenylalanine, the CDR3 spans 14 amino acids. Of all the DNA, just the CDR3 is kept, 42 bases in frame from base 1. Clipping removes 1 base from V and 13 bases from J, with 13 as the unmatched junction base count. The patients who supplied the archived tumor blocks had received no neoadjuvant therapy before resection. The preserved-tissue arm of the study used roughly 30 surgical resection samples from over 20 previously untreated pancreatic ductal adenocarcinoma patients. DNA for the resection arm was extracted from ten 5-micron curls of FFPE tumor lying next to the multiplex immunohistochemistry slide. The investigation overall reported the following: Tumors showed clonal expansion, with mean productive clonality approximately 0.15 versus 0.05 in healthy blood, but clonality did not correlate with survival. A strong correlation was found between the frequency of an amino acid clone and the number of distinct nucleotide rearrangements encoding that clone, which suggests convergent selection driven by common tumor antigens. Because only TCRbeta chains were sequenced, true antigen-specificity overlap of convergent dominant clones was left unconfirmed pending paired alpha-beta single-cell sequencing.

The receptor was derived from a human donor with pancreatic ductal adenocarcinoma. Specimen: tumor tissue. This sequence uses TRBV30 and TRBJ1-2, and 9 bases in between align with TRBD1. In nucleotide form, the sequence is TGTGCCTGGAGTGGGGACAGGGACGGCGGATGGGGCACCTTC. Translated, it reads CAWSGDRDGGWGTF.